Presented here are 23 T cell receptor beta chains from one specimen sequenced in a study of T cell responses to AZD1222 COVID-19 vaccine. Data came from immunoSEQ multiplex PCR; TCRdb stores just in-frame clones and leaves some out. The sample lists 150,000 or so clones; about 89% were seen once. This material consisted of peripheral blood, taken on day 0 of AZD1222 vaccination. These TCRs come from an adult in good health.

This clone showed up just a few times. The chain joins TRBV5-1 to TRBJ2-1, with D maybe TRBD1 (7 bases). The germline gives CDR1 SGHRS, CDR2 YFSETQ. The V gene lost 2 bases and the J gene lost 3 bases, with 15 bases spanning the gap. This CDR3 region has 16 residues. The CDR3 is CASSLRSQGGYNEQFF. Written as DNA, the CDR3 is TGCGCCAGCAGCTTAAGGAGTCAGGGGGGCTACAATGAGCAGTTCTTC.

The J gene is TRBJ2-2, the V gene TRBV6-2 or TRBV6-3; 9 nucleotides match TRBD2. The CDR3 runs to 15 residues. Germline CDR1 is MNHEY and CDR2 is SVGEGT. V shed 5 bases and J 6 bases; nucleotides not matched to a gene: 7. The CDR3 nucleotides read TGTGCCAGCAGTAACAGCGGGGGGACCGCCGGGGAGCTGTTTTTT. It yields the protein CASSNSGGTAGELFF.

The chain links TRBV28 to TRBJ2-1; 12 bases align to TRBD2. The CDR3 runs 20 residues. The J segment lost 1 base and the V segment lost 3 bases, leaving 13 bases of the junction unmatched. Germline values: CDR1 MDHEN, CDR2 SYDVKM. CDR3 sequence: CASSFYRLAGAPGSYNEQFF. The CDR3 nucleotides are TGTGCCAGCAGTTTTTACCGACTAGCGGGAGCGCCGGGGTCCTACAATGAGCAGTTCTTC.

V and J are TRBV19 and TRBJ2-2; 9 bases align to TRBD2. V trimming: 8 bases; J trimming: 4 bases; junction bases outside the gene matches: 17. The CDR3 has 18 amino acids. Germline V CDR1 and CDR2: LNHDA, SQIVND (reference sequence). The CDR3 DNA follows: TGTGCCAGTTCCCGGGAGACTAGCGGTCCCGCGAGCACCGGGGAGCTGTTTTTT. Its translation: CASSRETSGPASTGELFF.

The rearrangement joins TRBV2 to TRBJ2-7, with 10 bases fitting TRBD1. CDR3 size: 13 residues. Trimming took 8 bases from V and 4 from J; bases not matched to a gene: 5. Germline V gives CDR1 SNHLY, CDR2 FYNNEI. This CDR3 reads CASVRDRGYEQYF. The CDR3 DNA reads TGTGCCAGCGTTCGGGACAGGGGATACGAGCAGTACTTC. Full variable domain (rest looked up from reference TRBV2 and TRBJ2-7): EPEVTQTPSHQVTQMGQEVILRCVPISNHLYFYWYRQILGQKVEFLVSFYNNEISEKSEIFDDQFSVERPDGSNFTLKIRSTKLEDSAMYFCASVRDRGYEQYFGPGTRLTVT.

The rearrangement joins TRBV3-1 (or the pseudogene TRBV3-2) to TRBJ1-3; D gene ambiguous. V was shortened by 5 bases and J by 3 bases, with 8 bases between the two germline ends. The CDR3 length is 13 residues. Germline V gene data show CDR1 as LGHDT and CDR2 as YNNKEL (reference sequence). CDR3 coding DNA: TGTGCCAGCAGCAACCGTGATGGAAACACCATATATTTT. This codes for CASSNRDGNTIYF.

This sequence joins TRBV12-3 or TRBV12-4 and TRBJ2-3; 8 nucleotides line up with TRBD2. V lost 6 bases, J lost 9 bases, and 5 bases stayed unmatched. The CDR3 loop spans 12 amino acids. The DNA for the CDR3 is TGTGCCAGCAGCACTAGCGGAGCCACGCAGTATTTT. Its protein is CASSTSGATQYF.

This chain links TRBV9 with TRBJ1-6, with D tentatively TRBD1 (6 bases). V lost 4 bases, J lost 6 bases, and 17 bases lay in between. This CDR3 is 16 amino acids long. The V gene's germline CDR1 is SGDLS and CDR2 YYNGEE. CDR3 sequence: CASSPQVGTSNSPLHF. The CDR3 DNA sequence: TGTGCCAGCAGCCCTCAGGTGGGGACAAGTAATTCACCCCTCCACTTT.

The J gene is TRBJ1-5, the V gene TRBV6-2 or TRBV6-3; 10 bases are shared with TRBD1. With 2 bases clipped from V and 0 bases from J, the junction kept 10 bases outside the gene matches. The CDR3 loop spans 19 amino acids. The germline CDR1 and CDR2 sequences are MNHEY and SVGEGT. The CDR3 nucleotides read TGTGCCAGCAGTTACGACAGCTCGGGACAGGGGAGTAGCAATCAGCCCCAGCATTTT. Protein product: CASSYDSSGQGSSNQPQHF.

The chain couples TRBV9 to TRBJ2-6, with a possible D match to TRBD1 (6 bases). CDR1 and CDR2 from the germline V gene are SGDLS and YYNGEE. V lost 0 bases and J lost 0, with 13 bases in between. This CDR3 contains 18 residues. This chain's CDR3 is CASSVDWGQNSGANVLTF. The CDR3 region has the DNA TGTGCCAGCAGCGTAGATTGGGGACAAAACTCTGGGGCCAACGTCCTGACTTTC.

The chain joins TRBV11-2 to TRBJ1-5; tentative D call: TRBD1 (6 bases). This CDR3 spans 13 amino acids. With 0 bases removed from V and 11 bases from J, the gap between germline ends came to 11 bases. Germline CDR1 reads SGHAT; CDR2 reads FQNNGV. CDR3 DNA: TGTGCCAGCAGCTTAGATACAGGGCAATCCCAGCATTTT. This sequence encodes CASSLDTGQSQHF.

This clone was picked up one time. The rearrangement uses TRBV28 and TRBJ1-1; D may be TRBD1 (6 bases). The CDR3 totals 17 residues. Germline CDR1 is MDHEN and CDR2 is SYDVKM. V lost 2 bases to trimming and J lost 0 bases, with 16 bases between them. CDR3 bases: TGTGCCAGCAGTTTACGGACGGGGGGCTCCATGAACACTGAAGCTTTCTTT. Its protein is CASSLRTGGSMNTEAFF.

The gene calls are TRBV19 and TRBJ1-2; possible D gene TRBD1, 5 bases. The germline V gene encodes CDR1 LNHDA and CDR2 SQIVND (reference sequence). This CDR3 is built from 14 residues. V shed 6 bases and J shed 6 bases, with 17 bases lying between them. The DNA for the CDR3 is TGTGCCAGTAGCCGAGCAGGGCCCGAGGATGGCTACACCTTC. It codes for CASSRAGPEDGYTF.

This chain links TRBV6-5 with TRBJ1-5, with D possibly being TRBD1 (5 bases). Deletions cut 9 bases from V and 5 bases from J, with 14 bases between. Germline-derived CDR1 and CDR2 are MNHEY and SVGAGI. CDR3 size: 13 residues. The CDR3: CASSRLGDQPQHF. The CDR3 DNA sequence: TGTGCCAGTTCTCGATTGGGGGATCAGCCCCAGCATTTT.

The CDR3 coding sequence is TGTGCCACTACAGGGGGTGTGGGAGCTTTCTTT. Translating it yields CATTGGVGAFF. V usage is TRBV19 and J usage is TRBJ1-1; 8 positions agree with TRBD1. Germline CDR1 and CDR2: LNHDA and SQIVND (reference sequence). CDR3 length: 11 amino acids. J lost 10 bases, V lost 10 bases, and 8 bases had no gene match.

The chain has TRBV27 and TRBJ2-2, with 8 bases fitting TRBD1. CDR1 is MNHEY and CDR2 is SMNVEV in the germline V gene (reference sequence). Unmatched junction bases numbered 11, after V lost 4 bases and J lost 7 bases. This CDR3 spans 16 amino acids. This chain's CDR3 is CASSSDSDRVIGELFF. In DNA, the CDR3 is TGTGCCAGCAGTTCCGACTCGGACAGGGTTATCGGGGAGCTGTTTTTT.

The genes are TRBV5-1 and TRBJ2-7; D unresolved. Germline V lookup: CDR1 SGHRS, CDR2 YFSETQ. This CDR3 comprises 13 residues. V shed 1 base and J shed 4 bases, with 9 bases lying between them. The CDR3 DNA sequence: TGCGCCAGCAGCTTGCCAGCAGAGTACGAGCAGTACTTC. It is translated as CASSLPAEYEQYF.

A single count supports this clone. The chain recombines TRBV5-1 with TRBJ1-6; TRBD1 matches 11 bases. Germline V lookup: CDR1 SGHRS, CDR2 YFSETQ. This CDR3 contains 17 residues. Trimming cost V 4 bases and J 9 bases; bases outside gene matches: 12. CDR3 sequence (DNA): TGCGCCAGCAGCCCAGCCGGGACAGGGGGAGATGGTTCACCCCTCCACTTT. It translates to CASSPAGTGGDGSPLHF.

This chain uses TRBV15 with TRBJ1-6; D unresolved. With 0 bases removed from V and 7 bases from J, the gap between germline ends came to 7 bases. CDR3 size: 14 residues. Germline CDR1 reads LNHNV; CDR2 reads YYDKDF (reference sequence). The CDR3 sequence: CATSRDARNSPLHF. For the CDR3, the DNA is TGTGCCACCAGCAGAGATGCCAGGAATTCACCCCTCCACTTT.

The chain joins TRBV27 to TRBJ1-1; 7 nucleotides match TRBD1. Per the germline V gene, CDR1 is MNHEY and CDR2 is SMNVEV (reference sequence). Germline trimming cut 6 bases from V and 4 bases from J; bases unmatched to any gene: 11. The CDR3 sequence is 15 residues long. This CDR3 is CASSRGTVMGTEAFF. CDR3 nucleotide sequence: TGTGCCAGCAGCAGGGGGACGGTGATGGGCACTGAAGCTTTCTTT.

The CDR3 loop reads CAWSQAASTDTQYF. CDR3 nucleotides: TGTGCCTGGAGTCAGGCGGCTTCCACAGATACGCAGTATTTT. The chain has TRBV30 and TRBJ2-3, with unresolved D. The CDR3 is 14 residues long. Trimming removed 2 bases from V and 2 bases from J, with 11 bases in between. Germline values: CDR1 GTSNPN, CDR2 SVGIG (reference sequence).

This chain links TRBV6-1 with TRBJ1-6; D unresolved. This CDR3 has 12 residues. Between the trimmed V and J ends, which lost 4 bases and 6 bases, there was a span of 4 bases. Germline V gene data show CDR1 as MNHNS and CDR2 as SASEGT. This CDR3 is CASSVGNSPLHF. Written as DNA, the CDR3 is TGTGCCAGCAGTGTAGGTAATTCACCCCTCCACTTT.

This clone has just one count. The rearrangement links TRBV30 to TRBJ1-4; TRBD1 matches 8 bases. Germline CDR1 is GTSNPN and CDR2 is SVGIG (reference sequence). The CDR3 has 17 residues. V shed 4 bases, J shed 8 bases, and the junction held 18 bases outside the gene matches. CDR3 coding DNA: TGTGCCTGGACCCGGGGGGCAGGGGGCTCAGGAAGAGAAAAACTGTTTTTT. This gives the protein CAWTRGAGGSGREKLFF. Drawing the rest from reference TRBV30 and TRBJ1-4, the complete variable domain is SQTIHQWPATLVQPVGSPLSLECTVEGTSNPNLYWYRQAAGRGLQLLFYSVGIGQISSEVPQNLSASRPQDRQFILSSKKLLLSDSGFYLCAWTRGAGGSGREKLFFGSGTQLSVL.